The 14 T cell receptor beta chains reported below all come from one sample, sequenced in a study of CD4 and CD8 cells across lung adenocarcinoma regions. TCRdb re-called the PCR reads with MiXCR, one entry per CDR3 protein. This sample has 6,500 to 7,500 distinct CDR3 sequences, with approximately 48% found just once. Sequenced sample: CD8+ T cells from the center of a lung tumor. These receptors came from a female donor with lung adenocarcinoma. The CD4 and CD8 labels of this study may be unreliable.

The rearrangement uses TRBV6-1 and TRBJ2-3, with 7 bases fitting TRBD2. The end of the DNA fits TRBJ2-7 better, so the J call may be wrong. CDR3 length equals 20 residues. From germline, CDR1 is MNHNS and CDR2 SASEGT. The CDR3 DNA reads TGTGCCAGCAGTCCCTCAGACGGGAGGAAGGGGCTTTTCGAAACAGATACGCAGTACTTC. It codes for CASSPSDGRKGLFETDTQYF.

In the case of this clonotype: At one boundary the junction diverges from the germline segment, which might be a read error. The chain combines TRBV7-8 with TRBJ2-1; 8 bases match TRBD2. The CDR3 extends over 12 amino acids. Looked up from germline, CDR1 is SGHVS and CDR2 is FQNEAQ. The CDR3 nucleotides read TGCGGTACTAGCGGCTCCTACAATGAGCAGTTCTTC. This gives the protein CGTSGSYNEQFF. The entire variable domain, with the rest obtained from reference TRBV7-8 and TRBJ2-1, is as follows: GAGVSQSPRYKVAKRGQDVALRCDPISGHVSLFWYQQALGQGPEFLTYFQNEAQLDKSGLPSDRFFAERPEGSVSTLKIQRTQQEDSAVYLCGTSGSYNEQFFGPGTRLTVL.

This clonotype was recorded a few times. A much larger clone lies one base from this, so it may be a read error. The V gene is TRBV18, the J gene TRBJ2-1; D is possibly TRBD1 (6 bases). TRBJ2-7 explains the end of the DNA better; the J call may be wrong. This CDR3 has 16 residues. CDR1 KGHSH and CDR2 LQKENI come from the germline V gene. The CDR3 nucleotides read TGTGCCAGCTCACTACAGGGTCGTTCAACCTACAATGAGCAGTACTTC. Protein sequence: CASSLQGRSTYNEQYF.

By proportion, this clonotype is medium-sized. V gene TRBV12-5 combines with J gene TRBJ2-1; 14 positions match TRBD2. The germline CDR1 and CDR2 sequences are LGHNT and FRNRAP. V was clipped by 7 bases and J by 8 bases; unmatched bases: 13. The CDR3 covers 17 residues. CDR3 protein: CASASPGTSGSRDEQFF. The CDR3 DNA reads TGTGCTAGTGCCTCCCCCGGGACTAGCGGGAGTCGCGATGAGCAGTTCTTC.

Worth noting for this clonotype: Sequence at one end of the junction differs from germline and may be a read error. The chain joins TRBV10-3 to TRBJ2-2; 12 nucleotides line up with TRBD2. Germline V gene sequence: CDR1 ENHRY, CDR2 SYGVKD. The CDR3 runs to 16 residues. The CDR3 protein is CAIRGLAGVRSGALYF. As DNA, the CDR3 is TGTGCCATCCGGGGACTAGCGGGTGTGAGGTCCGGGGCGCTGTATTTT.

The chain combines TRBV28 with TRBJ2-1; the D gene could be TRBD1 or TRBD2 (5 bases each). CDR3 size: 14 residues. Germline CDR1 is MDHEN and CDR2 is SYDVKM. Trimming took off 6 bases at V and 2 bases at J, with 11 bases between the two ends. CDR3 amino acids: CASSRGQAYNEQFF. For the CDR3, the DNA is TGTGCCAGCAGCCGGGGCCAAGCCTACAATGAGCAGTTCTTC. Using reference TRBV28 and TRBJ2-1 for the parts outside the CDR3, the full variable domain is DVKVTQSSRYLVKRTGEKVFLECVQDMDHENMFWYRQDPGLGLRLIYFSYDVKMKEKGDIPEGYSVSREKKERFSLILESASTNQTSMYLCASSRGQAYNEQFFGPGTRLTVL.

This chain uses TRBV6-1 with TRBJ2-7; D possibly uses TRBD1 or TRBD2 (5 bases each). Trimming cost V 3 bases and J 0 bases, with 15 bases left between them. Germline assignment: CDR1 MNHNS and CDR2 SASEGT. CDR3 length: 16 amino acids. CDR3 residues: CASSEETGTGSYEQYF. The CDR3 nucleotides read TGTGCCAGCAGTGAGGAAACCGGGACCGGCTCCTACGAGCAGTACTTC.

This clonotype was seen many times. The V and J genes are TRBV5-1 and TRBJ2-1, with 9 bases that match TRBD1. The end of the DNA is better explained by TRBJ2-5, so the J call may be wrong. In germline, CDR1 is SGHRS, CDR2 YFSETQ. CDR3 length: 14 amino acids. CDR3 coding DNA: TGCGCCAGCAGCGCGGACAGGGGCCAGGAGACCCAGTACTTC. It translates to CASSADRGQETQYF.

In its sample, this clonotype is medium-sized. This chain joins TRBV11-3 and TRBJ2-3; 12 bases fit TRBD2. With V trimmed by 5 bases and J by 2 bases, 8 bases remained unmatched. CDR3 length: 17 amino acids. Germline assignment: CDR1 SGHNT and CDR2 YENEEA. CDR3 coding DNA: TGTGCCAGCAGCGGCCGGACTAGCGGGGCCCACACAGATACGCAGTATTTT. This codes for CASSGRTSGAHTDTQYF.

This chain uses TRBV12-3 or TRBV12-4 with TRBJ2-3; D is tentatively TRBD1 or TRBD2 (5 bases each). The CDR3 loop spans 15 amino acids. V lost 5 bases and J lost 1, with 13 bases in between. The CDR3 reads CASSPRDVGTDTQYF. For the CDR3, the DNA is TGTGCCAGCAGTCCCCGGGACGTTGGCACAGATACGCAGTATTTT.

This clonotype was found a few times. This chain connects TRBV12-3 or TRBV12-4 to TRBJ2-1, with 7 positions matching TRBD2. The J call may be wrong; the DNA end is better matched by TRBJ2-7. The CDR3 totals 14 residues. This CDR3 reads CASSLGGSIGEQYF. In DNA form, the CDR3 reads TGTGCCAGCAGTTTAGGCGGGAGTATTGGCGAGCAGTACTTC.

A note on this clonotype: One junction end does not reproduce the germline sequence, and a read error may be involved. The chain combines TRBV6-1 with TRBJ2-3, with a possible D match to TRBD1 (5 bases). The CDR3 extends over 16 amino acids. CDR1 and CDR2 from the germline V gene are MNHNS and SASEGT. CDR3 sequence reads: CASSEAQETTKNMQYF. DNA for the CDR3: TGTGCCAGCAGTGAAGCACAGGAAACTACCAAAAACATGCAGTACTTT.

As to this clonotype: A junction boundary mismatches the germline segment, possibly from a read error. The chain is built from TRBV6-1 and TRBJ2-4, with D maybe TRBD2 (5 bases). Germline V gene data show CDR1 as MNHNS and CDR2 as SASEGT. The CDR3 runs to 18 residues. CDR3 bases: TGTGCCAGCAACACCTACGGGGTGGGCTCGAGCGCCAAAGATATGCAGTATTTC. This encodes CASNTYGVGSSAKDMQYF.

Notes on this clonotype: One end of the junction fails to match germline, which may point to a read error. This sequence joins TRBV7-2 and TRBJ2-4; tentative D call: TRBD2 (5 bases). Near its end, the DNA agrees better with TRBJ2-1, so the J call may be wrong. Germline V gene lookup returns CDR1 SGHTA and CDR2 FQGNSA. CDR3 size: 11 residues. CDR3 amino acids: CAGLDQNTQFF. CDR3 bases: TGCGCGGGCCTAGACCAAAACACCCAGTTCTTC.